A selection of T cell receptor beta chains follows, all from one sample in a study of T-cell memory formation after mild COVID-19. TCRdb independently ran MiXCR on the 5' RACE reads; one entry per CDR3 protein. This table has roughly 300,000 distinct CDR3 sequences, roughly 16% appearing once. Sequenced: PBMCs or a T cell subset sorted from them (not recorded which). These TCRs come from a young man who had mild COVID-19 (a few samples of this study predate the infection). Cell type and time point are not known. The CDR3 runs from the conserved cysteine through the conserved F or W. The D gene is left open where the match is weak. Size values are once, few and many counts, or a class for expanded clones, and some rows have none.

DNA	CDR3	V	J	size	D
TGTGCCAGCAGTGAAGCCTGGTTTTTGGGAGAGACCCAGTACTTC	CASSEAWFLGETQYF	TRBV6-1	TRBJ2-5	.	.
TGTGCCAGCAGCCAAGATGATTACGTCCTGACTTTC	CASSQDDYVLTF	TRBV3-1	TRBJ2-6	.	.
TGTGCCAGCAGCTTCGGGGGATCGGAGACCCACTACTTC	CASSFGGSETHYF	TRBV9	TRBJ2-5	.	.
TGCGCCAGCAGGACCGGGACTACAGTTGCCGGGGAGCTGTTTTTT	CASRTGTTVAGELFF	TRBV5-1	TRBJ2-2	many	TRBD2
TGTGCCAGCAGTGGGGACAGGGGGCCTGAGAACACTGAAGCTTTCTTT	CASSGDRGPENTEAFF	TRBV6-4	TRBJ1-1	.	TRBD1
TGTGCCAGCAGTTACTCGACGGGGTCGGCAGGGGCCACCGGGGAGCTGTTTTTT	CASSYSTGSAGATGELFF	TRBV6-5	TRBJ2-2	.	.
TGTGCCAGCAGCCGCGAGGGACAGGGATCCTACGAGCAGTACTTC	CASSREGQGSYEQYF	TRBV9	TRBJ2-7	.	TRBD1
TGCAGTGCTACGACACAAGAGACCCAGTACTTC	CSATTQETQYF	TRBV20-1	TRBJ2-5	few	.
TGTGCCAGCAGCACAGGGGTTGGGGGCGAAAAACTGTTTTTT	CASSTGVGGEKLFF	TRBV7-9	TRBJ1-4	few	TRBD1
TGTGCCAGCAGCTTCCGGGCCCTCAGGAACACTGAAGCTTTCTTT	CASSFRALRNTEAFF	TRBV7-2	TRBJ1-1	.	.
TGTGCCAGCAGTTTGCGGGACAGAAGTATGTATAATTCACCCCTCCACTTT	CASSLRDRSMYNSPLHF	TRBV28	TRBJ1-6	few	TRBD1
TGCAGCGTTGAATCCGCAGGGGGTGGTCTGTTTTTT	CSVESAGGGLFF	TRBV29-1	TRBJ1-4	few	TRBD1
TGTGCCAGCAGCGTCCATAACTCTGGGGCCAACGTCCTGACTTTC	CASSVHNSGANVLTF	TRBV6-1	TRBJ2-6	few	.
TGCAGCGTTGTTTGGTGGTCAGGTGACTATGGCTACACCTTC	CSVVWWSGDYGYTF	TRBV29-1	TRBJ1-2	few	.
TGTGCCAGCTCAGCTACCGGGACGTCCTACGAGCAGTACTTC	CASSATGTSYEQYF	TRBV18	TRBJ2-7	.	.
TGCGCCAGCAAGGGGGGGAATCCCGGCGATACGCAGTATTTT	CASKGGNPGDTQYF	TRBV5-1	TRBJ2-3	few	.
TGTGCCAGCAGCCAAGAGGTTTTTCCGGGGGCTCACAATGAGCAGTTCTTC	CASSQEVFPGAHNEQFF	TRBV3-1	TRBJ2-1	few	.
TGTGCCAGCTCACCGAGCCCCGTTAGCAATCAGCCCCAGCATTTT	CASSPSPVSNQPQHF	TRBV18	TRBJ1-5	.	.
TGCGCCAGCAGCCTAGGACAGGGGCAGTACGAGCAGTACTTC	CASSLGQGQYEQYF	TRBV5-1	TRBJ2-7	few	TRBD1
TGTGCCAGCAGTGGTTTTGGAACCACAGATACGCAGTATTTT	CASSGFGTTDTQYF	TRBV27	TRBJ2-3	few	.
TGCGCCAGCAGCTTGGGAGGCGGGACTACCTACAATGAGCAGTTCTTC	CASSLGGGTTYNEQFF	TRBV5-1	TRBJ2-1	.	TRBD2
TGCAGTGCTAGAACCCCGGGACTAGGGCGAGAGACCCAGTACTTC	CSARTPGLGRETQYF	TRBV20-1	TRBJ2-5	few	TRBD2
TGTGCCAGCAGTCCCGGGTCGAACAATGAGCAGTTCTTC	CASSPGSNNEQFF	TRBV12-3/TRBV12-4	TRBJ2-1	few	.
TGTGCCAGCAGCTCCGGACTAGCGGGGTTCAATGAGCAGTTCTTC	CASSSGLAGFNEQFF	TRBV7-2	TRBJ2-1	few	TRBD2
TGTGCCAGCTCATCCACCGGGAGGCCAGATACGCAGTATTTT	CASSSTGRPDTQYF	TRBV18	TRBJ2-3	few	TRBD2
TGCAGTGCTAGAAGGGCAGGGAACCAGCCCCAGCATTTT	CSARRAGNQPQHF	TRBV20-1	TRBJ1-5	few	.
TGTGCCAGCAGCCTTCAGGACGCGGGTGAAGCTTTCTTT	CASSLQDAGEAFF	TRBV3-1	TRBJ1-1	many	.
TGTGCCAGCAGTTTCAGGTGGGACAGGGGAGATAGAGATCAGCCCCAGCATTTT	CASSFRWDRGDRDQPQHF	TRBV28	TRBJ1-5	few	TRBD1
TGTGCCAGCAGTTTCTCCCACAGCAATCAGCCCCAGCATTTT	CASSFSHSNQPQHF	TRBV12-3/TRBV12-4	TRBJ1-5	.	.
TGCGCCAGCAGCTTTACAGGGGTAGACACCGGGGAGCTGTTTTTT	CASSFTGVDTGELFF	TRBV5-1	TRBJ2-2	.	TRBD1